Each of the 31 T cell receptor beta chains below was sequenced from the same sample in a study of T cells in women clearing cervical HPV infection. Method: immunoSEQ multiplex PCR; TCRdb's copy keeps in-frame clones and lacks some. The repertoire table contains over 30,000 clones. Sequenced sample: blood buffy coat. Receptor source: a woman between 18 and 69 years old with a cervical HPV16 infection that either progressed to CIN3+ or cleared (not recorded which).

Concerning this clone itself: Read data end 3 residues before the CDR3 end; the end is taken from the germline J gene. The rearrangement joins TRBV7-8 to TRBJ1-3; D possibly corresponds to TRBD1 (6 bases). The CDR3 is made up of 16 amino acids. V lost 5 bases to trimming and J lost 0 bases, with 14 bases between them. Looked up from germline, CDR1 is SGHVS and CDR2 is FQNEAQ. Partial CDR3 DNA: TGTGCCAGCAGCCCAGGGACATCCCTCTCTGGAAACACC. Translated, it gives CASSPGTSLSGNT. The CDR3 in full is CASSPGTSLSGNTIYF.

Notes on this clone: Sequencing ends 3 residues short of the CDR3 end; the germline J gene provides the rest. The gene calls are TRBV20-1 and TRBJ2-7, with a tentative D call TRBD2 (6 bases). The CDR3 runs to 16 residues. Germline CDR1 reads DFQATT; CDR2 reads SNEGSKA (reference sequence). V was clipped by 4 bases and J by 0 bases, with 19 bases between them. The DNA read from the CDR3 is TGCAGTGCTACGCTTTTTCGCGGGGCTAGCTCCTACGAG. Translating gives CSATLFRGASSYE. The entire CDR3 sequence reads CSATLFRGASSYEQYF.

A remark on this clone: The observed sequence ends 3 residues before the CDR3 terminus, with the missing tail filled in from the germline J gene. The chain uses TRBV19 and TRBJ1-5; 8 positions match TRBD1. The CDR3 has 16 amino acids. Germline loops: CDR1 LNHDA, CDR2 SQIVND (reference sequence). Losses at the gene ends were 4 bases for V and 2 bases for J; bases not matched to a gene: 7. CDR3 residues: CASSRGQGQGNQPQHF. CDR3 DNA, as far as it was read: TGTGCCAGTAGTAGAGGACAGGGTCAAGGCAATCAGCCC.

Details on this clone: The CDR3 end is not reached by the read, which stops 3 residues before it; the germline J gene fills it in. The chain couples TRBV5-1 to TRBJ2-1, with 9 positions matching TRBD2. The germline CDR1 and CDR2 sequences are SGHRS and YFSETQ. With V trimmed by 0 bases and J by 9 bases, 7 bases remained unmatched. This CDR3 has 15 amino acids. The CDR3 reads CASSLEAGGQGEQFF. Partial CDR3 DNA: TGCGCCAGCAGCTTGGAGGCGGGGGGGCAGGGTGAG.

As to this clone: With the read ending 3 residues before the CDR3 end, the germline J gene is used to fill in that end. The V and J genes are TRBV20-1 and TRBJ2-5; D may be TRBD2 (6 bases). The CDR3 is made up of 13 amino acids. Trimming pared 6 bases from V and 5 bases from J, leaving 16 bases between. In germline, CDR1 is DFQATT, CDR2 SNEGSKA (reference sequence). The CDR3 sequence is CSAGRGGGETQYF. The sequenced CDR3 bases are TGCAGTGCAGGCCGGGGAGGAGGGGAGACC.

The chain's CDR3 is CASSPGQVLSYEQYF. The DNA read from the CDR3 is TGTGCCAGCAGCCCCGGACAGGTACTCAGCTACGAG. The chain recombines TRBV7-9 with TRBJ2-7; 7 bases match TRBD1. The sequence runs out 3 residues before the end of the CDR3; the remainder is reconstructed from the germline J gene. Germline V gene lookup returns CDR1 SEHNR and CDR2 FQNEAQ (reference sequence). The V and J ends lost 5 bases and 3 bases, in that order; junction bases with no gene match: 10. The CDR3 covers 15 residues.

A word on this clone: Coverage ceases 3 residues before the CDR3 finishes, and the germline J gene fills in the end. This chain links TRBV2 with TRBJ1-2; weak D call: TRBD1 (5 bases). CDR3 length: 13 amino acids. The germline CDR1 and CDR2 sequences are SNHLY and FYNNEI. CDR3 bases read: TGTGCCAGCAGAGGGGTCTCCACTGGGGGC. Translating it yields CASRGVSTGG. Given in full, the CDR3 is CASRGVSTGGYTF.

About this clone itself: From the germline J gene comes the end of the CDR3, since the read stops 3 residues before it. This rearrangement joins TRBV7-9 to TRBJ1-2; 9 nucleotides align to TRBD1. Germline lookup yields CDR1 SEHNR and CDR2 FQNEAQ (reference sequence). V trimming: 4 bases; J trimming: 0 bases; junction bases outside the gene matches: 3. There are 15 residues in the CDR3. CDR3 bases read: TGTGCCAGCAGCTCGGGACAGGGCGCTAACTATGGC. This sequence encodes CASSSGQGANYG. The whole CDR3 protein reads CASSSGQGANYGYTF.

In regard to this clone: The read comes to an end 3 residues before the CDR3 does, leaving the germline J gene to fill in the end. V and J are TRBV11-2 and TRBJ1-2; perhaps TRBD1 as D (5 bases). The germline gives CDR1 SGHAT, CDR2 FQNNGV. The CDR3 covers 15 residues. V was clipped by 5 bases and J by 2 bases, with 15 bases between them. The CDR3 sequence is CASSPQGRGNYGYTF. The CDR3 DNA, read in part, is TGTGCCAGCAGCCCTCAGGGTAGGGGAAACTATGGC.

A word on this clone: The CDR3 is cut off 3 residues early in the read; its end comes from the germline J gene. The gene calls are TRBV10-1 and TRBJ2-3, with 14 nucleotides matching TRBD2. With 5 bases clipped from V and 5 bases from J, the junction kept 9 bases outside the gene matches. The CDR3 is made up of 17 amino acids. Germline loops: CDR1 WNHNN, CDR2 SYGVQD (reference sequence). The part of the CDR3 DNA that was read is TGCGCCAGCAGTAAGACTAGCGGGGGGGGAAAAAAAGATACG. This encodes CASSKTSGGGKKDT. The full CDR3 protein is CASSKTSGGGKKDTQYF.

As for this clone: The read stops 3 residues short of the end of the CDR3; the missing end is completed from the germline J gene. The chain carries TRBV11-2 and TRBJ1-5; 10 positions agree with TRBD1. With V trimmed by 5 bases and J by 4 bases, 5 bases remained unmatched. Germline values: CDR1 SGHAT, CDR2 FQNNGV. The CDR3 is 15 amino acids. The chain's CDR3 is CASSPAGQGNQPQHF. The CDR3 bases that were read are TGTGCCAGCAGCCCCGCGGGACAGGGGAATCAGCCC.

Turning to this clone: Sequencing ends 3 residues short of the CDR3 end; the germline J gene provides the rest. The chain recombines TRBV6-1 with TRBJ2-2; D is unclear. V shed 4 bases and J shed 1 base, with 7 bases lying between them. The germline CDR1 and CDR2 sequences are MNHNS and SASEGT. This CDR3 region has 14 residues. Partial CDR3 DNA: TGTGCCAGCAGTGGTCGACTGAACACCGGGGAG. This gives the protein CASSGRLNTGE. The CDR3, in full, reads CASSGRLNTGELFF.

Of note for this clone: The read finishes 3 residues shy of the CDR3 end, and the germline J gene is used to complete it. V is TRBV18 and J is TRBJ1-1, with 10 bases identical to TRBD1. The CDR3 spans 16 residues. Germline V lookup: CDR1 KGHSH, CDR2 LQKENI. The V and J ends lost 2 bases and 7 bases, in that order; junction bases with no gene match: 10. CDR3 DNA, as far as it was read: TGTGCCAGCTCACCAAGTGAAGGGACAGGGGACCTTGAA. It is translated as CASSPSEGTGDLE. The CDR3 as a whole reads CASSPSEGTGDLEAFF.

To note about this clone: The read falls 3 residues short of the CDR3 end, and the missing part is taken from the germline J gene. The chain joins TRBV14 to TRBJ2-7; 8 bases are shared with TRBD1. The germline V gene has CDR1 SGHDN and CDR2 FVKESK. Trimming cost V 7 bases and J 6 bases; bases outside gene matches: 8. The CDR3 has 13 residues. The CDR3 here is CASNLYTGGEQYF. The CDR3 DNA, read in part, is TGTGCCAGCAACCTTTACACAGGGGGCGAG.

On this clone itself: Coverage ceases 3 residues before the CDR3 finishes, and the germline J gene fills in the end. The rearrangement links TRBV5-1 to TRBJ2-7, with 9 bases matching TRBD1. Germline V lookup: CDR1 SGHRS, CDR2 YFSETQ. V dropped 0 bases and J dropped 3; count of bases not matched to a gene: 1. This CDR3 is 14 amino acids long. This chain's CDR3 is CASSLGQGDYEQYF. The DNA read from the CDR3 is TGCGCCAGCAGCTTGGGACAGGGGGACTACGAG.

Details on this clone: The observed sequence ends 3 residues before the CDR3 terminus, with the missing tail filled in from the germline J gene. The chain couples TRBV5-1 to TRBJ1-4; possible D gene TRBD1, 5 bases. Trimming shortened V by 2 bases and J by 8 bases, and 13 bases separated the two germline ends. Germline assignment: CDR1 SGHRS and CDR2 YFSETQ. The CDR3 contains 14 residues. This CDR3 reads CASSLGQGGEKLFF. Incomplete CDR3 DNA: TGCGCCAGCAGCTTAGGCCAGGGTGGCGAAAAA.

In the case of this clone: The missing CDR3 end, 3 residues past where the read stops, is filled in from the germline J gene. The rearrangement links TRBV5-4 to TRBJ1-6; TRBD1 matches 8 bases. The CDR3 length is 14 residues. Losses at the gene ends were 5 bases for V and 7 bases for J; bases not matched to a gene: 5. Germline CDR1 is SGHNT and CDR2 is YYREEE (reference sequence). The CDR3 sequence: CASRYGQGNSPLHF. CDR3 DNA (partial): TGTGCCAGCAGATATGGACAGGGAAATTCACCC.

As regards this clone: The junction does not match germline at one end; this may be a read error. From the germline J gene comes the end of the CDR3, since the read stops 3 residues before it. J is TRBJ2-2 and V is TRBV19; 16 bases align to TRBD2. The CDR3 length is 21 residues. The V gene's germline CDR1 is LNHDA and CDR2 SQIVND (reference sequence). Incomplete CDR3 DNA: TGTGCCAGTAGTATGGTGGGACTAGCGGGGGGGATGGATAAAAGCACCGAGGAG. Amino acid sequence: CASSMVGLAGGMDKSTEE. The whole CDR3 protein reads CASSMVGLAGGMDKSTEELFF.

On this clone: The read terminates 3 residues ahead of where the CDR3 ends, so the germline J gene completes it. The chain carries TRBV7-9 and TRBJ2-7; either TRBD1 or TRBD2 may supply D (7 bases each). There are 15 residues in the CDR3. Germline assignment: CDR1 SEHNR and CDR2 FQNEAQ (reference sequence). The V end lost 1 base, the J end lost 2 bases, and 12 bases lay between the germline ends. The part of the CDR3 DNA that was read is TGTGCCAGCAGCTTAGAGGGAGGGGGCCCCTACGAG. Translating gives CASSLEGGGPYE. The entire CDR3 protein is CASSLEGGGPYEQYF.

With regard to this clone: The read ends 3 residues before the CDR3 terminus; that terminus is restored from the germline J gene. The V gene is TRBV10-1, the J gene TRBJ1-3; possibly TRBD1 for D (5 bases). Trimming removed 6 bases from V and 0 bases from J, with 15 bases in between. The CDR3 covers 16 residues. Per the germline V gene, CDR1 is WNHNN and CDR2 is SYGVQD (reference sequence). The CDR3 loop is CASSPSGASSGNTIYF. CDR3 DNA, as far as it was read: TGCGCCAGCAGCCCCAGCGGGGCCAGCTCTGGAAACACC.

The CDR3 loop is CASSGTGGTDTQYF. Partial CDR3 DNA: TGTGCCAGTTCGGGGACAGGAGGCACAGATACG. The chain joins TRBV19 to TRBJ2-3; the match to TRBD1 covers 8 bases. The CDR3 extends 3 residues past the end of the read, so its final part is completed from the germline J gene. This CDR3 spans 14 amino acids. Germline V CDR1 and CDR2: LNHDA, SQIVND (reference sequence). With 8 bases clipped from V and 1 base from J, the junction kept 5 bases outside the gene matches.

Turning to this clone: The observed sequence ends 3 residues before the CDR3 terminus, with the missing tail filled in from the germline J gene. This chain joins TRBV4-1 and TRBJ2-2; no reliable D call. The CDR3 covers 14 residues. Germline values: CDR1 MGHRA, CDR2 YSYEKL. With 0 bases removed from V and 8 bases from J, the gap between germline ends came to 10 bases. Incomplete CDR3 DNA: TGCGCCAGCAGCCAAGACCGCAATCTAGGGGAG. Protein sequence: CASSQDRNLGE. The CDR3 reads in full as CASSQDRNLGELFF.

About this clone: The CDR3 end is not reached by the read, which stops 3 residues before it; the germline J gene fills it in. V usage is TRBV5-1 and J usage is TRBJ2-3, with D possibly matching TRBD1 (6 bases). Germline V gene data show CDR1 as SGHRS and CDR2 as YFSETQ. The CDR3 totals 14 residues. With 2 bases removed from V and 3 bases from J, the gap between germline ends came to 10 bases. CDR3 sequence reads: CASSFQGMTDTQYF. The part of the CDR3 DNA that was read is TGCGCCAGCAGCTTTCAGGGGATGACAGATACG.

Concerning this clone itself: The read ends 3 residues before the CDR3 terminus; that terminus is restored from the germline J gene. The chain has TRBV6-1 and TRBJ2-7, with a weak D call TRBD1 (5 bases). Germline lookup yields CDR1 MNHNS and CDR2 SASEGT. The CDR3 runs to 15 residues. V lost 3 bases to trimming and J lost 3 bases, with 15 bases between them. The sequenced CDR3 bases are TGTGCCAGCAGTGACGGCAGGGTGTATTTCTACGAG. Translation: CASSDGRVYFYE. The full-length CDR3 reads as CASSDGRVYFYEQYF.

CDR3 protein: CASSEEGQGSTEAFF. The sequenced part of the CDR3 DNA is TGTGCCAGCAGTGAAGAAGGGCAGGGGTCCACTGAA. The rearrangement links TRBV6-1 to TRBJ1-1; D perhaps matches TRBD1 (6 bases). With the read ending 3 residues before the CDR3 end, the germline J gene is used to fill in that end. CDR1 and CDR2 (germline): MNHNS, SASEGT. Trimming took off 1 base at V and 4 bases at J, with 13 bases between the two ends. This CDR3 spans 15 amino acids.

A note on this clone: Read data end 3 residues before the CDR3 end; the end is taken from the germline J gene. V and J are TRBV5-1 and TRBJ2-3; maybe TRBD1 (5 bases). Germline V CDR1 and CDR2: SGHRS, YFSETQ. The length of the CDR3 is 14 residues. V was clipped by 4 bases and J by 3 bases, with 12 bases between them. CDR3 bases read: TGCGCCAGCAGCCCCTTGACAGTTACAGATACG. Its translation is CASSPLTVTDT. The complete CDR3 protein is CASSPLTVTDTQYF.

Remarks on this clone: The CDR3 end is not reached by the read, which stops 3 residues before it; the germline J gene fills it in. The J gene is TRBJ1-6, the V gene TRBV2; perhaps TRBD1 as D (5 bases). With 6 bases removed from V and 7 bases from J, the gap between germline ends came to 13 bases. Germline assignment: CDR1 SNHLY and CDR2 FYNNEI. The CDR3 runs to 14 residues. The CDR3 sequence is CASRAQGNNSPLHF. Partial CDR3 DNA: TGTGCCAGCAGAGCCCAGGGAAACAATTCACCC.

CDR3 DNA, as far as it was read: TGTGCCAGTAGTACCGGGACAGAGGGAAACACC. Residues: CASSTGTEGNT. From start to end, the CDR3 is CASSTGTEGNTIYF. The chain employs TRBV19 and TRBJ1-3; 7 bases are shared with TRBD1. The CDR3 is cut off 3 residues early in the read; its end comes from the germline J gene. The CDR3 is made up of 14 amino acids. Trimming took 4 bases from V and 4 from J; bases not matched to a gene: 4. Germline CDR1 and CDR2: LNHDA and SQIVND (reference sequence).

For this clone: The read finishes 3 residues shy of the CDR3 end, and the germline J gene is used to complete it. The V gene is TRBV19, the J gene TRBJ2-4; D is ambiguous. Trimming removed 2 bases at V and 1 base at J, with 6 bases between. CDR1 is LNHDA, CDR2 SQIVND, per germline (reference sequence). The CDR3 spans 14 residues. The CDR3 here is CASSISRAKNIQYF. The part of the CDR3 DNA that was read is TGTGCCAGTAGTATATCCCGGGCCAAAAACATT.

Worth noting for this clone: The read finishes 3 residues shy of the CDR3 end, and the germline J gene is used to complete it. This chain links TRBV11-2 with TRBJ1-2, with D unclear. The germline gives CDR1 SGHAT, CDR2 FQNNGV. Trimming left V 5 bases short and J 4 bases short, with 14 bases between. The CDR3 covers 14 residues. The CDR3: CASSPERVTYGYTF. The CDR3 bases that were read are TGTGCCAGCAGCCCAGAGAGGGTCACCTATGGC.

Notes on this clone: From the germline J gene comes the end of the CDR3, since the read stops 3 residues before it. The chain links TRBV29-1 to TRBJ2-3; 7 bases map to TRBD2. V lost 3 bases to trimming and J lost 2 bases; unmatched junction nucleotides: 2. The CDR3 is 13 amino acids. In germline, CDR1 is SQVTM, CDR2 ANQGSEA. CDR3 in amino acids: CSVEGGDTDTQYF. The part of the CDR3 DNA that was read is TGCAGCGTTGAGGGGGGGGACACAGATACG.